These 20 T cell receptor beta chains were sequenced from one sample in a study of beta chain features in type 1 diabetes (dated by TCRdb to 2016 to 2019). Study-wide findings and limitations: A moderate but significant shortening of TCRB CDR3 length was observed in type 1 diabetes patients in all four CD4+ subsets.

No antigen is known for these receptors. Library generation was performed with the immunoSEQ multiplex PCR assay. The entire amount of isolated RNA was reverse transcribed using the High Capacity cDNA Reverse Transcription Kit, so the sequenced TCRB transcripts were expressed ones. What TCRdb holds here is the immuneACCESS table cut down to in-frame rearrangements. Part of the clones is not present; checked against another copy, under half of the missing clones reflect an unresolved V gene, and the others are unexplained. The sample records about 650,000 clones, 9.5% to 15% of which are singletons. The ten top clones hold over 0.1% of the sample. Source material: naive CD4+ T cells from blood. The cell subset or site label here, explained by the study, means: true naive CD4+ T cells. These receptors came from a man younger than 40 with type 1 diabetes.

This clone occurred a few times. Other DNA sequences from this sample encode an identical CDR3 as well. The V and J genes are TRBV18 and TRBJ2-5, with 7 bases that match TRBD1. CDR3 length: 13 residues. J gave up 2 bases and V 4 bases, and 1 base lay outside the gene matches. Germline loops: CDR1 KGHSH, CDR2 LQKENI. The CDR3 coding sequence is TGTGCCAGCTCACGGGGACAGCAAGAGACCCAGTACTTC. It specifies CASSRGQQETQYF. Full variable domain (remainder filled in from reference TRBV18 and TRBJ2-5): NAGVMQNPRHLVRRRGQEARLRCSPMKGHSHVYWYRQLPEEGLKFMVYLQKENIIDESGMPKERFSAEFPKEGPSILRIQQVVRGDSAAYFCASSRGQQETQYFGPGTRLLVL.

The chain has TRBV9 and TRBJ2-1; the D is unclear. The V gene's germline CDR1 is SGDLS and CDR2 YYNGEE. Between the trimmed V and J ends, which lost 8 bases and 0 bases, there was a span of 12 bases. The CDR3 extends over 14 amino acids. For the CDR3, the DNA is TGTGCCAGTACCCGGGCGCCCTCCTACAATGAGCAGTTCTTC. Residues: CASTRAPSYNEQFF. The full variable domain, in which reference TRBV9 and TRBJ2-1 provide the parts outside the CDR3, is DSGVTQTPKHLITATGQRVTLRCSPRSGDLSVYWYQQSLDQGLQFLIQYYNGEERAKGNILERFSAQQFPDLHSELNLSSLELGDSALYFCASTRAPSYNEQFFGPGTRLTVL.

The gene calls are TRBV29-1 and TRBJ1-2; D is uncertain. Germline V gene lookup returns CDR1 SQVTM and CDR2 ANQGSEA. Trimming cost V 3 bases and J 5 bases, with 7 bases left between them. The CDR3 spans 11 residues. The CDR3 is CSVEGTYGYTF. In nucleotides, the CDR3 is TGCAGCGTTGAGGGAACTTATGGCTACACCTTC.

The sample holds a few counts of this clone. In DNA form, the CDR3 reads TGTGCCAGCAATAGGGGTTACACTGAAGCTTTCTTT. Protein sequence: CASNRGYTEAFF. This sequence joins TRBV28 and TRBJ1-1, with TRBD1 as a possible D gene (5 bases). This CDR3 has 12 residues. The V gene lost 7 bases and the J gene lost 3 bases, with 9 bases spanning the gap. From germline, CDR1 is MDHEN and CDR2 SYDVKM. Full variable domain (rest looked up from reference TRBV28 and TRBJ1-1): DVKVTQSSRYLVKRTGEKVFLECVQDMDHENMFWYRQDPGLGLRLIYFSYDVKMKEKGDIPEGYSVSREKKERFSLILESASTNQTSMYLCASNRGYTEAFFGQGTRLTVV.

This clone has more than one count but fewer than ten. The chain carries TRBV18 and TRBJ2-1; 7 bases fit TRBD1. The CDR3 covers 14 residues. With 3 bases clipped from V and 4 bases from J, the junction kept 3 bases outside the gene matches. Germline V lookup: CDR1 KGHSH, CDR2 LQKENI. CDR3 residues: CASSPNRGYNEQFF. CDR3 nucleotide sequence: TGTGCCAGCTCACCTAACAGGGGATACAATGAGCAGTTCTTC.

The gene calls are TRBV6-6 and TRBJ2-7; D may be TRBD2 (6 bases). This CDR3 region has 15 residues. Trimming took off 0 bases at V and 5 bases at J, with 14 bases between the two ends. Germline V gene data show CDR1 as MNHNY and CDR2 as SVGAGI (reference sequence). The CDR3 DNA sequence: TGTGCCAGCAGTTACTCGTATTCAGGGAGGAACGAGCAGTACTTC. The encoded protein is CASSYSYSGRNEQYF.

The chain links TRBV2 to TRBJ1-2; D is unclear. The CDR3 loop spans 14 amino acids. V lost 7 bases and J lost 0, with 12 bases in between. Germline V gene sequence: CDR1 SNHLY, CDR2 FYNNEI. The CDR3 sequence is CASTRTAPNYGYTF. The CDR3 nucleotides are TGTGCCAGCACCAGGACGGCTCCTAACTATGGCTACACCTTC.

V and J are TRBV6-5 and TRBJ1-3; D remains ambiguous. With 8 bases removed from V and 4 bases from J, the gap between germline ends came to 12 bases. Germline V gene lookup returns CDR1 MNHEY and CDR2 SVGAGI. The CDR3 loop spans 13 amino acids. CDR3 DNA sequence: TGTGCCAGCCAAGTTCCGTCGGGAAACACCATATATTTT. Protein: CASQVPSGNTIYF.

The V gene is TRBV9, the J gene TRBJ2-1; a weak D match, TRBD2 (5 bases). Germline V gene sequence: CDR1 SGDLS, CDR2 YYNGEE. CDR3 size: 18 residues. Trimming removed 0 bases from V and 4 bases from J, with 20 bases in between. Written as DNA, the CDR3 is TGTGCCAGCAGCGTAGTACCCGAACTAGTAGCTTCATACAATGAGCAGTTCTTC. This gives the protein CASSVVPELVASYNEQFF.

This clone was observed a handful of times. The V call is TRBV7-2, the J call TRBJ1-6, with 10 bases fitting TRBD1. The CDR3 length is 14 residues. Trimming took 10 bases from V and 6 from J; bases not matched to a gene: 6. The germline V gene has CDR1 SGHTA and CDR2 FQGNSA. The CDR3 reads CAIRRDRGNSPLHF. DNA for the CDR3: TGTGCCATTCGGAGGGACAGGGGTAATTCACCCCTCCACTTT.

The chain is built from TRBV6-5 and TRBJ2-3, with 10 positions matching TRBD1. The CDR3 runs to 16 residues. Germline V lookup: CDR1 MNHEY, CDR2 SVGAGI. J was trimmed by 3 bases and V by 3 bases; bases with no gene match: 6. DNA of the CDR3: TGTGCCAGCAGTTATGTGGGACAGGGGAGGACAGATACGCAGTATTTT. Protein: CASSYVGQGRTDTQYF.

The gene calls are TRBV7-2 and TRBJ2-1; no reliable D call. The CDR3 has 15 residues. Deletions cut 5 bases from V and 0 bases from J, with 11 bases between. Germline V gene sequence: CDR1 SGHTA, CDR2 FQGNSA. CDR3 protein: CASSPPASSYNEQFF. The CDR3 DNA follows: TGTGCCAGCAGCCCTCCAGCGAGCTCCTACAATGAGCAGTTCTTC.

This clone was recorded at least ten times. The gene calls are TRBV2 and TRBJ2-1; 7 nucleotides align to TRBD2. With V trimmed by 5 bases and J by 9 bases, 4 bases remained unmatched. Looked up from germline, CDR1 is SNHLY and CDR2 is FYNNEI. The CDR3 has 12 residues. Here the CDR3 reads CASSRLAGEQFF. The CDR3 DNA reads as TGTGCCAGCAGTAGACTAGCTGGTGAGCAGTTCTTC.

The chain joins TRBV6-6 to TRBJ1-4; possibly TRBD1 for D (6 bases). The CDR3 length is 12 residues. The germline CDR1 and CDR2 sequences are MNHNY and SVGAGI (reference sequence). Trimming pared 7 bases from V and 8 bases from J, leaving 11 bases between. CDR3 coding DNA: TGTGCCAGCAACAGGGTTGGAGAAAAACTGTTTTTT. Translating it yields CASNRVGEKLFF.

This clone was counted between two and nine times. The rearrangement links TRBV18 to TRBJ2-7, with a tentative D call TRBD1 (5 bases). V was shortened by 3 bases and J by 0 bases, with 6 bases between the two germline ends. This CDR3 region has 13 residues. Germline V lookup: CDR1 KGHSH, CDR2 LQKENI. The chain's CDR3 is CASSPTDSYEQYF. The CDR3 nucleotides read TGTGCCAGCTCACCGACAGACTCCTACGAGCAGTACTTC.

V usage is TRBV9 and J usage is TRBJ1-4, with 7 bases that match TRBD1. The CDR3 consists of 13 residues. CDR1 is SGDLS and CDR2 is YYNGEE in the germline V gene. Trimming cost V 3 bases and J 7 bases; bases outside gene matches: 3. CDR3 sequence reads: CASSGRDSEKLFF. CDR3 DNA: TGTGCCAGCAGCGGCCGGGACAGTGAAAAACTGTTTTTT.

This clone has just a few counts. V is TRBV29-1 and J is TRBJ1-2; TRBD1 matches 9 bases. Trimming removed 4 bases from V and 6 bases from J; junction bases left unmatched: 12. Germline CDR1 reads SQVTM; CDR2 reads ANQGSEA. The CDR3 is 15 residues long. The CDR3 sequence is CSVVVIVGQGNGYTF. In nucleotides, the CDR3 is TGCAGCGTTGTAGTCATCGTGGGACAGGGTAATGGCTACACCTTC.

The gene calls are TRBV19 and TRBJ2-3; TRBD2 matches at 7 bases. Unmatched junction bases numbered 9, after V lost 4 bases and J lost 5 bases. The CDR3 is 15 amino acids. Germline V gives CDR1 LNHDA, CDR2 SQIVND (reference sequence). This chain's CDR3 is CASSTLLAVEDTQYF. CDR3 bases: TGTGCCAGTAGTACACTTCTAGCGGTAGAAGATACGCAGTATTTT.

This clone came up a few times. CDR3 residues: CASSSGGGIYGYTF. The CDR3 DNA is TGTGCCAGCAGCTCAGGGGGAGGTATCTATGGCTACACCTTC. V and J are TRBV9 and TRBJ1-2; 7 bases agree with TRBD1. Germline V gene sequence: CDR1 SGDLS, CDR2 YYNGEE. The CDR3 is made up of 14 amino acids. V dropped 4 bases and J dropped 4; count of bases not matched to a gene: 7.

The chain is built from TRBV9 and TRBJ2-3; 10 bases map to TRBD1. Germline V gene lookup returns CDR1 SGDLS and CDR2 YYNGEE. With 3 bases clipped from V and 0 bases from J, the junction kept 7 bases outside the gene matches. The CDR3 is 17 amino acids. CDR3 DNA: TGTGCCAGCAGCGCCCGGGACAGGGGTGAGAGCACAGATACGCAGTATTTT. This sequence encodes CASSARDRGESTDTQYF.